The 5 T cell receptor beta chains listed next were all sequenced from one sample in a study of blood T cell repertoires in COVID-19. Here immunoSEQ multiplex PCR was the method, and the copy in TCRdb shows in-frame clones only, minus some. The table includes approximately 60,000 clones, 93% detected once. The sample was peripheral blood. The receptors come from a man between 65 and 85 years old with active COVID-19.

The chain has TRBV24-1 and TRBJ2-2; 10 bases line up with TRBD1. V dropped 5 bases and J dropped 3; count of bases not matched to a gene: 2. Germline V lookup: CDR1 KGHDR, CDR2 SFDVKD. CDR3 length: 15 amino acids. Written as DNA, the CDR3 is TGTGCCACCAGTGCGGGGACAGGGGACACCGGGGAGCTGTTTTTT. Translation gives CATSAGTGDTGELFF.

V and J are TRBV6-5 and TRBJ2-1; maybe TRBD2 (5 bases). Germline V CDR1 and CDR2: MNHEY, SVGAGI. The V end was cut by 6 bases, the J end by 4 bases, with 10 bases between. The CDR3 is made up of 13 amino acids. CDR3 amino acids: CASSRTRYNEQFF. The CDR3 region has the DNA TGTGCCAGCAGCCGAACTAGGTACAATGAGCAGTTCTTC.

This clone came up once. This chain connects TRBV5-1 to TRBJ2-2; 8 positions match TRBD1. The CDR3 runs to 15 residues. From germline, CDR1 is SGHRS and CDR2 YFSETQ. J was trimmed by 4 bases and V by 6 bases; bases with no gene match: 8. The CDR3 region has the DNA TGCGCCAGCAACCACAGGGGGGCTTCCACCGGGGAGCTGTTTTTT. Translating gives CASNHRGASTGELFF.

In DNA form, the CDR3 reads TGCAGCGTAGAACAGGGGTCCCACGAGCAGTACTTC. It translates to CSVEQGSHEQYF. This chain links TRBV29-1 with TRBJ2-7; TRBD1 aligns across 7 bases. CDR1 and CDR2 (germline): SQVTM, ANQGSEA. The CDR3 covers 12 residues. The V and J ends lost 6 bases and 5 bases, in that order; junction bases with no gene match: 7.

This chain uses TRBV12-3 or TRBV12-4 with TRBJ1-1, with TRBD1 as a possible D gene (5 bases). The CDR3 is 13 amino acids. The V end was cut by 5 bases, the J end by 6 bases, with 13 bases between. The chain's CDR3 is CASSPQGRAEAFF. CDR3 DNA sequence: TGTGCCAGCAGTCCCCAGGGCCGGGCTGAAGCTTTCTTT.